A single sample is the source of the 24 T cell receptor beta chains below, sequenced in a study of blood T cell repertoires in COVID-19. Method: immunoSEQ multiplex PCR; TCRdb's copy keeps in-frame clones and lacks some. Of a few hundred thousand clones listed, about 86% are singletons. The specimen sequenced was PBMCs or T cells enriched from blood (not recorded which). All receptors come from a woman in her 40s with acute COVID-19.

The CDR3 nucleotides read TGCAGCGTGTCCGCGGGGTCAGGGAAAAGCACAGATACGCAGTATTTT. Amino acid sequence: CSVSAGSGKSTDTQYF. The chain recombines TRBV29-1 with TRBJ2-3; D might be TRBD2 (6 bases). CDR3 length equals 16 residues. Trimming took 6 bases from V and 0 from J, leaving 19 bases between them. Per the germline V gene, CDR1 is SQVTM and CDR2 is ANQGSEA.

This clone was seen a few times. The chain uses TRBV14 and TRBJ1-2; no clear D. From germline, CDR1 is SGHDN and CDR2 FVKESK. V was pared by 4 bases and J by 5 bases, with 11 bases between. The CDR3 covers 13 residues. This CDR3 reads CASSPMSKYGYTF. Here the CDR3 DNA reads TGTGCCAGCAGCCCGATGAGCAAGTATGGCTACACCTTC.

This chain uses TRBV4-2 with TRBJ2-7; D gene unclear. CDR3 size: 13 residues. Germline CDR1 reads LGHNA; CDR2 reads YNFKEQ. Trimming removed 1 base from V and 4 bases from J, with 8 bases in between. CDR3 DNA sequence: TGTGCCAGCAGCCAAGTAATAGAATACGAGCAGTACTTC. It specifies CASSQVIEYEQYF.

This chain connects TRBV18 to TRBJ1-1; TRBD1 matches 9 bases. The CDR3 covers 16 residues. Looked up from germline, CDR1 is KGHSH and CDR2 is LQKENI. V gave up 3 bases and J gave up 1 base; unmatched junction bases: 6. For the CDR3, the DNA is TGTGCCAGCTCACCGTCACAGGGGGCGCCGAACACTGAAGCTTTCTTT. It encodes CASSPSQGAPNTEAFF.

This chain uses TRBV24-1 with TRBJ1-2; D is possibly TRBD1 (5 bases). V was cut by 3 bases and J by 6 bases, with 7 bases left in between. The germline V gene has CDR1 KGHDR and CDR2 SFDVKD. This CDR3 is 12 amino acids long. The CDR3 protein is CATSDIRDGYTF. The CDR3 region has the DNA TGTGCCACCAGTGATATCAGGGATGGCTACACCTTC.

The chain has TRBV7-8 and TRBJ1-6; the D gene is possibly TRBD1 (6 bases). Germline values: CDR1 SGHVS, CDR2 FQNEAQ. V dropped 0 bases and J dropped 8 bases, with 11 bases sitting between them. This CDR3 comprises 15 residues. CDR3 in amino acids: CASSLAEQGYSPLHF. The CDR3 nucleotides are TGTGCCAGCAGCTTAGCCGAACAGGGATATTCACCCCTCCACTTT.

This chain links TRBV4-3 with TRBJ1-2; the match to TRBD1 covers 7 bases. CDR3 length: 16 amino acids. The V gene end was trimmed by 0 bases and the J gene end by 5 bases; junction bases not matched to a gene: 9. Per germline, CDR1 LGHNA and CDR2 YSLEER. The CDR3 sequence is CASSQDFSGQRYGYTF. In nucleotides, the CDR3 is TGCGCCAGCAGCCAAGATTTTTCGGGACAGAGATATGGCTACACCTTC.

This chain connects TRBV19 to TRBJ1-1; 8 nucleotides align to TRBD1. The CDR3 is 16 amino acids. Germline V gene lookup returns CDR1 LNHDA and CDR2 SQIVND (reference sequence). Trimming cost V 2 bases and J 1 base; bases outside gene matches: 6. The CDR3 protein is CASSIMGRGRNTEAFF. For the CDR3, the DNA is TGTGCCAGTAGTATAATGGGCAGGGGGCGGAACACTGAAGCTTTCTTT.

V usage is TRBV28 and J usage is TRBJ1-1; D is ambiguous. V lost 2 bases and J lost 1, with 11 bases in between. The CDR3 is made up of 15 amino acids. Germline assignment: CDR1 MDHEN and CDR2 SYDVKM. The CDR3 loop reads CASSLGQAGNTEAFF. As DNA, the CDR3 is TGTGCCAGCAGTTTAGGGCAAGCCGGGAACACTGAAGCTTTCTTT.

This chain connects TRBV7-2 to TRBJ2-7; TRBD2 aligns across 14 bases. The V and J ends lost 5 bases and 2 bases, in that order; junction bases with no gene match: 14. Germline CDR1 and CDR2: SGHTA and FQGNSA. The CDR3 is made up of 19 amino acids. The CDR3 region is CASSRPQTSGRETTYEQYF. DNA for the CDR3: TGTGCCAGCAGCCGCCCTCAGACTAGCGGGAGGGAAACTACCTACGAGCAGTACTTC.

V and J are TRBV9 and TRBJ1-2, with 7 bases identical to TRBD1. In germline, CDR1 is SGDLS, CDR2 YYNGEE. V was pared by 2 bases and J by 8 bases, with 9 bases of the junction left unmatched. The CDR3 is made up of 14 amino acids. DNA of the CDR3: TGTGCCAGCAGCGTTCTCGGGACAGCCCTGGGCTACACCTTC. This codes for CASSVLGTALGYTF.

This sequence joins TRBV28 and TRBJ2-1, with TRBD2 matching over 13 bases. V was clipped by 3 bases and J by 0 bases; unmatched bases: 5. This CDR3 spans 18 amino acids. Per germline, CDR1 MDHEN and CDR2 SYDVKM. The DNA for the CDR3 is TGTGCCAGCAGTTTGCCGGGGACTAGCGGGACCTCCTACAATGAGCAGTTCTTC. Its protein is CASSLPGTSGTSYNEQFF.

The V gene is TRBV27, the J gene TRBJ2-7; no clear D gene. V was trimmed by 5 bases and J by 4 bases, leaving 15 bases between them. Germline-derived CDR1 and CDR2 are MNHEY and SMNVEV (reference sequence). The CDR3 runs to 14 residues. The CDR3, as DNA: TGTGCCAGCAGTCCATATTTCGGCGGATACGAGCAGTACTTC. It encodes CASSPYFGGYEQYF.

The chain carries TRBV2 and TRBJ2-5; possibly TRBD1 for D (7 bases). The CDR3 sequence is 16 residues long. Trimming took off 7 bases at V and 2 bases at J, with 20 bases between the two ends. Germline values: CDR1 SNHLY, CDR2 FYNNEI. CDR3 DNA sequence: TGTGCCAGCAATCAGGGGGGAGTGTTGGGGCAAGAGACCCAGTACTTC. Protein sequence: CASNQGGVLGQETQYF.

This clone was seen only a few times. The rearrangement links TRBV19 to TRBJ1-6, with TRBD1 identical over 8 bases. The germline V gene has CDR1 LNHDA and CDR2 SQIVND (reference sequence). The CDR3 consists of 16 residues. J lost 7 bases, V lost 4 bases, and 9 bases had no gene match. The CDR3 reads CASSTTRDRMNSPLHF. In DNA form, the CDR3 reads TGTGCCAGTAGTACGACCCGGGACAGGATGAATTCACCCCTCCACTTT.

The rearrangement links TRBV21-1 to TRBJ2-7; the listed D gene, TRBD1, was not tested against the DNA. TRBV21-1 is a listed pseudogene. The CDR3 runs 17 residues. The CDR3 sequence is CASSKRTGGFVSYEQYF. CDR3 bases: TGTGCCAGCAGCAAACGGACAGGGGGTTTTGTGTCCTACGAGCAGTACTTC.

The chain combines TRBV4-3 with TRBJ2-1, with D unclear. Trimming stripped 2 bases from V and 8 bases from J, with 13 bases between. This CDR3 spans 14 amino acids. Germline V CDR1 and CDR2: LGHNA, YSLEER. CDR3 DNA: TGCGCCAGCAGCCAAAGTAGAGCGAGTGATGAGCAGTTCTTC. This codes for CASSQSRASDEQFF.

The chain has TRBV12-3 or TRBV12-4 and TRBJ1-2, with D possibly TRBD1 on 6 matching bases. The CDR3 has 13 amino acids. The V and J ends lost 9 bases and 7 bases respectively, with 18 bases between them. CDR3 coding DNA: TGTGCCAGTGGGGGCCGGGACGGAGGTGGCTACACCTTC. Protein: CASGGRDGGGYTF.

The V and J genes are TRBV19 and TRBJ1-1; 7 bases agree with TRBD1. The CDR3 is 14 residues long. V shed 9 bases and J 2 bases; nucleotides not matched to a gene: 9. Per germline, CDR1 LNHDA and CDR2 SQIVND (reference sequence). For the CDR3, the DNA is TGTGCCAGCCACCGAGGGGGCAAAAACACTGAAGCTTTCTTT. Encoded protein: CASHRGGKNTEAFF. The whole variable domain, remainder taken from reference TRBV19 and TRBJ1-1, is DGGITQSPKYLFRKEGQNVTLSCEQNLNHDAMYWYRQDPGQGLRLIYYSQIVNDFQKGDIAEGYSVSREKKESFPLTVTSAQKNPTAFYLCASHRGGKNTEAFFGQGTRLTVV.

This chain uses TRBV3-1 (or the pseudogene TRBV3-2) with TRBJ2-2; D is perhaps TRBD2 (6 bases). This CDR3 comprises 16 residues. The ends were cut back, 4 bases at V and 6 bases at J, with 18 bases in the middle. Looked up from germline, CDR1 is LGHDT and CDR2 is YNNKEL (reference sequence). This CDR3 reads CASSPVGSGLAGELFF. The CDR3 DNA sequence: TGTGCCAGCAGCCCGGTAGGTAGCGGTCTCGCCGGGGAGCTGTTTTTT.

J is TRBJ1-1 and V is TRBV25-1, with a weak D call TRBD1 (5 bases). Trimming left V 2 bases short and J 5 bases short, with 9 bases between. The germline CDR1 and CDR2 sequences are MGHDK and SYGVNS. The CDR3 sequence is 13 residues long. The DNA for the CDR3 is TGTGCCAGCAGTGAACCTGGGGGGACTGAAGCTTTCTTT. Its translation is CASSEPGGTEAFF.

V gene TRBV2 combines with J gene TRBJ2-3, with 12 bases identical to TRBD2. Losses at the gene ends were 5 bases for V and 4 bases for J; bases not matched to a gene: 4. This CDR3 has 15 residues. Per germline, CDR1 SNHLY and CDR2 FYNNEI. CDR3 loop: CASSTLAGGADTQYF. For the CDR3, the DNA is TGTGCCAGCAGTACACTAGCGGGAGGAGCAGATACGCAGTATTTT. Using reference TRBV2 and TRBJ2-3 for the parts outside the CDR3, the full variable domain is EPEVTQTPSHQVTQMGQEVILRCVPISNHLYFYWYRQILGQKVEFLVSFYNNEISEKSEIFDDQFSVERPDGSNFTLKIRSTKLEDSAMYFCASSTLAGGADTQYFGPGTRLTVL.

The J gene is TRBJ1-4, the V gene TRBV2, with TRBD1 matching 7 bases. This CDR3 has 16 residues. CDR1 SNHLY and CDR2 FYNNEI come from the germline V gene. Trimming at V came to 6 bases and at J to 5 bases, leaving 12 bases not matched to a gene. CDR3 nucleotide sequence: TGTGCCAGCAGAGCCGATACAGGGGCGAAAAATGAAAAACTGTTTTTT. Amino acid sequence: CASRADTGAKNEKLFF.

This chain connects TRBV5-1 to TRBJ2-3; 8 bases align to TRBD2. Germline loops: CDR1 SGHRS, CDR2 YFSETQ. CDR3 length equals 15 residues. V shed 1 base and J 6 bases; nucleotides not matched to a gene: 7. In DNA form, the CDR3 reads TGCGCCAGCAGCTTGAGAGCGGGGGCCGAGGATACGCAGTATTTT. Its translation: CASSLRAGAEDTQYF.